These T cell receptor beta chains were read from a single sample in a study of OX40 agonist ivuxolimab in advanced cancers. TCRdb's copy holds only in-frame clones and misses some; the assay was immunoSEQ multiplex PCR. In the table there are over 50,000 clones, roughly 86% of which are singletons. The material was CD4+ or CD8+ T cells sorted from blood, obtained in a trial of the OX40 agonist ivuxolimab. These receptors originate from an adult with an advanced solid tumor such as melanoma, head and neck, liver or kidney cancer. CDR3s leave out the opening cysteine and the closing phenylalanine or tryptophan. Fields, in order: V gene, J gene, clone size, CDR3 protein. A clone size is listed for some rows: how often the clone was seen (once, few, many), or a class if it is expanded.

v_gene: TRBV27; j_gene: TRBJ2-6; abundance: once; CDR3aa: ASSLSAGQARTNVLT
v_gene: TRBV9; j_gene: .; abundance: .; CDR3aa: ASSASGVGNEQY
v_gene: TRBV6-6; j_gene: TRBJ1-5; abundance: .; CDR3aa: ASRRQGGNQPQH
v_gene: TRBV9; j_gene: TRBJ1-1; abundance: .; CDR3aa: ASSGSGMEAF
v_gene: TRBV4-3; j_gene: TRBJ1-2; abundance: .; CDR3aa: ASSQDRGRAYPYGYT
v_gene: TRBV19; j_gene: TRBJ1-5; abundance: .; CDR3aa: ASSPYSNQPQH
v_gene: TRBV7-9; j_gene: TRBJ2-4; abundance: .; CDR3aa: ASSLTRGTYAKNIQY
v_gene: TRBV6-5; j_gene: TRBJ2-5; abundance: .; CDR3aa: ASSVGETQY
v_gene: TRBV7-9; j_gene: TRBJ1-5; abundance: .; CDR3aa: ASSLLRDNQPQH
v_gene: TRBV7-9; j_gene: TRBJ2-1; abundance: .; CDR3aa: ASSQNRNEQF
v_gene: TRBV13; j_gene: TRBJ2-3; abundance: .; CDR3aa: ASSPSPEDKIDGTQY
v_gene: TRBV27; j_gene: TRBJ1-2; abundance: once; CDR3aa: ASRRTGDGYT
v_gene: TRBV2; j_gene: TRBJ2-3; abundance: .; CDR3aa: ATFSPRGESTDTQY
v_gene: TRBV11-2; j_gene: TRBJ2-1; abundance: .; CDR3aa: ASSSPNYNEQF
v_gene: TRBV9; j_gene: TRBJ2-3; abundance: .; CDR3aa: ASSERVGASTDTQY
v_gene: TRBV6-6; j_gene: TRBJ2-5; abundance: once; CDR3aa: ASSLEFGVPETQY
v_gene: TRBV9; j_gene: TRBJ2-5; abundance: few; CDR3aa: ASSPREGGVLQETQY
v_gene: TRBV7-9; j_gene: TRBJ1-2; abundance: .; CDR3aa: ASSFGQANGYT
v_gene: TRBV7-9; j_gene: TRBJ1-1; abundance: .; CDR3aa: ASSLRGTEAF
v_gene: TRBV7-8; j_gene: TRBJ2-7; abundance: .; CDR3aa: ASSLGGGAYEQY
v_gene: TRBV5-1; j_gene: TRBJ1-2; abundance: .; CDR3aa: ASSLAPGHPKGLT
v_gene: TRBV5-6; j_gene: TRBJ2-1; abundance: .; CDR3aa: ASSPTYSYNEQF
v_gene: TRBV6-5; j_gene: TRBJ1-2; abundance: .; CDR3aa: ASSYSRQGLGYT
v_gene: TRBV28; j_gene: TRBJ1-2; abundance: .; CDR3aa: ASSLPPVSVGIRSYGYT
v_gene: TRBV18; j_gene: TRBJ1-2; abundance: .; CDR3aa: ASSVTGDDGYT
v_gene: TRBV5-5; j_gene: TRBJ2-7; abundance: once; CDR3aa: ASSLAGGLSYEQY
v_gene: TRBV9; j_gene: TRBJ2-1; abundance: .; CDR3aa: ASTQEPGLAANEQF
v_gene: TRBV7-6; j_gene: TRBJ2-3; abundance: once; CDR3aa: ASSRLGGAPSTDTQY
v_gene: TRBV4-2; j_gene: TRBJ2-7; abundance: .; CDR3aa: ASSQDEGHTLGEQY
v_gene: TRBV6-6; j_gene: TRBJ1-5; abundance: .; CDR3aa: ASSYSSTGGQPQH
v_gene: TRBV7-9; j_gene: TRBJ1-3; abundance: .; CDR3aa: ASSHIDFGNTIY
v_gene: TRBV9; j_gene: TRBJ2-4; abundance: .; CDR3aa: ASSVEPGSNIQY
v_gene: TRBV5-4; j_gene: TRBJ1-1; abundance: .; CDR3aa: ASSLALGLDLNTEAF
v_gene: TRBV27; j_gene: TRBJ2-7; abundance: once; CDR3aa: ASTRTGFWYEQY
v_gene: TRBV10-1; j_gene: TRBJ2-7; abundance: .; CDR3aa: ASSESGTGYEQY
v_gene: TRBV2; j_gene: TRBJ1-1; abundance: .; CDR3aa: AIRGLPEAF
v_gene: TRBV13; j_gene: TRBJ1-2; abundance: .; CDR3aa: ASSLGEANYGYT
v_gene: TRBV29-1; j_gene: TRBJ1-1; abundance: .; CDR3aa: SVKTGGNTEAF
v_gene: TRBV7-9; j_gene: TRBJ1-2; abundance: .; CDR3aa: ASSSGLGYT
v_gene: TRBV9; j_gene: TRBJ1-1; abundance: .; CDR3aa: ASSVDAGARGTEAF
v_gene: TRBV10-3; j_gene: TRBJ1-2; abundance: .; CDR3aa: AISDPPGDNYGYT